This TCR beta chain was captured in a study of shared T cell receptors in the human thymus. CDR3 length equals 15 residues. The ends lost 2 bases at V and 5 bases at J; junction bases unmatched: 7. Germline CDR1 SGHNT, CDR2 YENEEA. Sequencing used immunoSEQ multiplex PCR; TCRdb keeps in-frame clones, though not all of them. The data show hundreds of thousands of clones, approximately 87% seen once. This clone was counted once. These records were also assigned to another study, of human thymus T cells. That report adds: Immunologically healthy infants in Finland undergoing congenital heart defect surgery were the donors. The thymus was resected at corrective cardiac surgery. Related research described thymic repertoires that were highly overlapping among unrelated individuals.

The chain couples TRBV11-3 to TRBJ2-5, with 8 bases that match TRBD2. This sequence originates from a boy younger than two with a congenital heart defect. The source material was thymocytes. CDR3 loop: CASSLRAGEAETQYF. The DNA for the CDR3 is TGTGCCAGCAGCTTAAGAGCGGGAGAGGCGGAGACCCAGTACTTC.